This TCR beta chain derives from a study of metastatic and nonmetastatic thyroid tumors. Study-level background: Repertoire comparison spanned blood and tumor or nodule tissue of malignant and benign thyroid patients.

This clone occurred many times. Its antigen remains unidentified. All patients reached thyroid surgery having received no treatment beforehand. TCRdb re-called the PCR reads via MiXCR. The sample yields tens of thousands of clones, over 15% seen once. Whole-study findings and limits: In both blood and tumor samples, TCR beta diversity was reported significantly higher for malignant than benign nodules.

Losses at the gene ends were 1 base for V and 6 bases for J; bases not matched to a gene: 6. Per the germline V gene, CDR1 is DFQATT and CDR2 is SNEGSKA (reference sequence). CDR3 size: 15 residues. The origin of this receptor is a female donor with papillary thyroid cancer or a benign thyroid nodule (not recorded which). Some clones in this sample may be carry-over from other donors' samples. The V call is TRBV20-1, the J call TRBJ2-3, with TRBD2 matching over 11 bases. Material for sequencing was blood. The CDR3 here is CSARGLAGGRDTQYF. Written as DNA, the CDR3 is TGCAGTGCTAGAGGGCTAGCGGGAGGTCGGGATACGCAGTATTTT.